The 14 T cell receptor beta chains below were found in one sample sequenced in a study of control samples from healthy donors and cancer patients. Sequencing was performed with immunoSEQ multiplex PCR; in TCRdb, only in-frame clones are kept and a portion is missing. The data hold over 150,000 clones, with approximately 94% observed a single time. Sequenced material: blood. The source is a man aged 40-55 years in good health.

In nucleotides, the CDR3 is TGTGCCAGCAGTCGAAACGCAGGGTTCTATACGCAGTATTTT. Protein sequence: CASSRNAGFYTQYF. The rearrangement uses TRBV27 and TRBJ2-3, with D perhaps TRBD1 (5 bases). The germline V and J ends were trimmed by 5 bases and 7 bases, with 16 bases remaining between them. CDR3 length equals 14 residues. Germline V gene lookup returns CDR1 MNHEY and CDR2 SMNVEV (reference sequence).

The rearrangement links TRBV4-1 to TRBJ1-1; D is ambiguous. V dropped 3 bases and J dropped 5 bases, with 10 bases sitting between them. Per the germline V gene, CDR1 is MGHRA and CDR2 is YSYEKL. The CDR3 sequence is 13 residues long. In nucleotides, the CDR3 is TGCGCCAGCAGCCAGATGGGGAATACTGAAGCTTTCTTT. Amino acid sequence: CASSQMGNTEAFF.

The chain couples TRBV12-3 or TRBV12-4 to TRBJ1-5; 8 bases line up with TRBD1. J gave up 9 bases and V 5 bases, and 6 bases lay outside the gene matches. The CDR3 sequence is 13 residues long. The CDR3 sequence: CASSPDRERPQHF. CDR3 DNA sequence: TGTGCCAGCAGTCCGGACAGGGAAAGGCCCCAGCATTTT.

V is TRBV5-1 and J is TRBJ1-2; no reliable D call. This CDR3 is built from 11 residues. Germline V gene lookup returns CDR1 SGHRS and CDR2 YFSETQ. The germline V and J ends were trimmed by 4 bases and 5 bases, with 6 bases remaining between them. The CDR3 sequence: CASSPGYGYTF. CDR3 sequence (DNA): TGCGCCAGCAGCCCCGGGTATGGCTACACCTTC.

V gene TRBV3-1 (or the pseudogene TRBV3-2) combines with J gene TRBJ1-5; D gene uncertain. Trimming took off 2 bases at V and 6 bases at J, with 11 bases between the two ends. The germline gives CDR1 LGHDT, CDR2 YNNKEL (reference sequence). This CDR3 comprises 14 residues. The CDR3 sequence: CASSQNMGGQPQHF. CDR3 nucleotides: TGTGCCAGCAGCCAAAACATGGGTGGTCAGCCCCAGCATTTT.

CDR3 residues: CASSASGAGDTQYF. Here the CDR3 DNA reads TGTGCCAGCTCAGCCTCAGGGGCAGGAGATACGCAGTATTTT. The J gene is TRBJ2-3, the V gene TRBV18; D is perhaps TRBD1 (6 bases). Germline assignment: CDR1 KGHSH and CDR2 LQKENI. Trimming took 5 bases from V and 5 from J, leaving 14 bases between them. The CDR3 contains 14 residues. Combining the CDR3 with reference TRBV18 and TRBJ2-3 gives the whole variable domain NAGVMQNPRHLVRRRGQEARLRCSPMKGHSHVYWYRQLPEEGLKFMVYLQKENIIDESGMPKERFSAEFPKEGPSILRIQQVVRGDSAAYFCASSASGAGDTQYFGPGTRLTVL.

This clone has only one observation. The chain has TRBV28 and TRBJ2-1, with TRBD2 matching 10 bases. The J segment lost 12 bases and the V segment lost 5 bases, leaving 10 bases of the junction unmatched. This CDR3 region has 14 residues. The germline gives CDR1 MDHEN, CDR2 SYDVKM. In nucleotides, the CDR3 is TGTGCCAGCAGTGGGGCTAGCGGGGGTACCTTGCAGTTCTTC. Translated: CASSGASGGTLQFF.

The J gene is TRBJ1-2, the V gene TRBV18; possibly TRBD1 for D (5 bases). This CDR3 is built from 14 residues. The V gene's germline CDR1 is KGHSH and CDR2 LQKENI. V shed 5 bases and J shed 4 bases, with 14 bases lying between them. CDR3 sequence reads: CASSSGGRPYGYTF. CDR3 DNA: TGTGCCAGCTCATCCGGGGGGAGACCCTATGGCTACACCTTC.

The chain carries TRBV11-2 and TRBJ2-1; TRBD1 or TRBD2 may be the D gene (6 bases each). The CDR3 has 17 residues. CDR1 and CDR2 (germline): SGHAT, FQNNGV. Trimming removed 1 base from V and 2 bases from J, with 15 bases in between. The CDR3 bases are TGTGCCAGCAGCTTAGGGTTCGGGGGCTTTACCTACAATGAGCAGTTCTTC. It encodes CASSLGFGGFTYNEQFF.

The genes are TRBV18 and TRBJ2-4; 8 bases map to TRBD1. V lost 3 bases to trimming and J lost 8 bases; unmatched junction nucleotides: 3. Germline CDR1 KGHSH, CDR2 LQKENI. This CDR3 contains 13 residues. CDR3 in amino acids: CASSPPGQDIQYF. CDR3 nucleotides: TGTGCCAGCTCACCCCCGGGACAGGACATTCAGTACTTC. Combining the CDR3 with reference TRBV18 and TRBJ2-4 gives the whole variable domain NAGVMQNPRHLVRRRGQEARLRCSPMKGHSHVYWYRQLPEEGLKFMVYLQKENIIDESGMPKERFSAEFPKEGPSILRIQQVVRGDSAAYFCASSPPGQDIQYFGAGTRLSVL.

This chain uses TRBV24-1 with TRBJ2-1, with D unclear. V lost 5 bases to trimming and J lost 5 bases, with 9 bases between them. Germline V lookup: CDR1 KGHDR, CDR2 SFDVKD. The CDR3 contains 13 residues. CDR3 DNA: TGTGCCACCAGTGCCCGTCTGAACAATGAGCAGTTCTTC. It is translated as CATSARLNNEQFF.

This clone has only a few counts. The rearrangement uses TRBV6-5 and TRBJ2-6, with D perhaps TRBD1 (5 bases). The length of the CDR3 is 15 residues. V shed 7 bases and J shed 1 base, with 11 bases lying between them. Germline V gives CDR1 MNHEY, CDR2 SVGAGI. The CDR3 loop is CASKSKGSGANVLTF. The CDR3 region has the DNA TGTGCCAGCAAATCTAAGGGGTCTGGGGCCAACGTCCTGACTTTC.

This chain joins TRBV7-9 and TRBJ1-2; D may be TRBD1 (6 bases). V gave up 4 bases and J gave up 7 bases, with 16 bases separating them. CDR1 is SEHNR and CDR2 is FQNEAQ in the germline V gene (reference sequence). This CDR3 has 14 residues. CDR3 in DNA: TGTGCCAGCAGCTCACCCCCGGGGGGCTCTGGCTACACCTTC. Its translation: CASSSPPGGSGYTF.

The rearrangement uses TRBV15 and TRBJ2-7; maybe TRBD1 (6 bases). This CDR3 region has 15 residues. Germline values: CDR1 LNHNV, CDR2 YYDKDF (reference sequence). V dropped 0 bases and J dropped 4 bases, with 13 bases sitting between them. The CDR3 DNA sequence: TGTGCCACCAGCAGAGAATCAGGGGTTACGTACGAGCAGTACTTC. Translating gives CATSRESGVTYEQYF.